The next 20 T cell receptor beta chains were all read from a single sample in a study of cytomegalovirus exposure and HLA in healthy donors. Amplification used 60 Vbeta primers and 13 Jbeta primers. The method was immunoSEQ multiplex PCR; TCRdb's version includes in-frame clones alone and lacks a portion of them. The profile shows approximately 150,000 clones, more than 60% of them singletons. Sequencing was done on a sample of PBMCs. These receptors all come from a middle-aged man in good health and CMV-seronegative.

The V gene is TRBV11-3, the J gene TRBJ1-1; D perhaps matches TRBD1 (5 bases). Per germline, CDR1 SGHNT and CDR2 YENEEA. Between the trimmed V and J ends, which lost 5 bases and 4 bases, there was a span of 14 bases. The CDR3 sequence is 14 residues long. Here the CDR3 DNA reads TGTGCCAGCAGCCTACGGGGGAGAGGCACTGAAGCTTTCTTT. Amino acid sequence: CASSLRGRGTEAFF.

The genes are TRBV4-3 and TRBJ2-7, with TRBD1 matching 10 bases. Germline V gene lookup returns CDR1 LGHNA and CDR2 YSLEER. The CDR3 runs to 15 residues. With V trimmed by 5 bases and J by 0 bases, 4 bases remained unmatched. CDR3 region: CASSMGQGLSYEQYF. DNA of the CDR3: TGCGCCAGCAGCATGGGACAGGGGCTCTCCTACGAGCAGTACTTC.

This clone was counted between two and nine times. This chain joins TRBV6-1 and TRBJ1-1; no clear D gene. CDR1 and CDR2 (germline): MNHNS, SASEGT. The V end lost 6 bases, the J end lost 3 bases, and 8 bases lay between the germline ends. CDR3 length: 12 residues. In nucleotides, the CDR3 is TGTGCCAGCAGCCTCACTGACACTGAAGCTTTCTTT. Translated: CASSLTDTEAFF.

The rearrangement uses TRBV7-2 and TRBJ2-6; D perhaps matches TRBD2 (6 bases). V was pared by 4 bases and J by 2 bases, with 15 bases between. CDR1 is SGHTA and CDR2 is FQGNSA in the germline V gene. The CDR3 totals 17 residues. The CDR3 here is CASSSPSGRPGANVLTF. For the CDR3, the DNA is TGTGCCAGCAGCTCCCCTTCAGGGAGGCCTGGGGCCAACGTCCTGACTTTC.

This chain links TRBV27 with TRBJ2-2, with 7 bases matching TRBD1. After removal of 6 bases from V and 7 bases from J, the junction contained 2 bases not matched to a gene. CDR1 and CDR2 from the germline V gene are MNHEY and SMNVEV (reference sequence). CDR3 length equals 12 residues. CDR3 loop: CASRQGFGELFF. The CDR3 DNA reads TGTGCCAGCAGACAGGGGTTCGGGGAGCTGTTTTTT.

The chain combines TRBV6-1 with TRBJ2-1, with D possibly matching TRBD2 (6 bases). Between the trimmed V and J ends, which lost 7 bases and 8 bases, there was a span of 18 bases. The germline V gene encodes CDR1 MNHNS and CDR2 SASEGT. This CDR3 spans 14 amino acids. The CDR3 nucleotides are TGTGCCAGCATACCGGGGGTTAGGGGCGATGAGCAGTTCTTC. The encoded protein is CASIPGVRGDEQFF.

The chain employs TRBV5-1 and TRBJ1-1; possible D gene TRBD1, 5 bases. In germline, CDR1 is SGHRS, CDR2 YFSETQ. The CDR3 is made up of 12 amino acids. V was shortened by 0 bases and J by 10 bases, with 10 bases between the two germline ends. CDR3 in amino acids: CASSLDGGGAFF. In nucleotides, the CDR3 is TGCGCCAGCAGCTTGGATGGGGGGGGAGCTTTCTTT.

The chain joins TRBV28 to TRBJ1-6, with TRBD1 matching over 7 bases. Germline CDR1 reads MDHEN; CDR2 reads SYDVKM. The CDR3 covers 15 residues. Losses at the gene ends were 6 bases for V and 7 bases for J; bases not matched to a gene: 9. This CDR3 reads CASSLKTGRNSPLHF. CDR3 nucleotides: TGTGCCAGCAGCTTAAAGACAGGGCGCAATTCACCCCTCCACTTT.

The chain links TRBV21-1 to TRBJ2-6; the table's D call TRBD2 went unverified against the DNA. TRBV21-1 is designated a pseudogene. This CDR3 is built from 15 residues. CDR3 protein: CASSKGGAGANVLTF. CDR3 nucleotides: TGTGCCAGCAGCAAAGGGGGGGCTGGGGCCAACGTCCTGACTTTC.

Only a few counts were recorded for this clone. V is TRBV28 and J is TRBJ2-7, with 8 bases that match TRBD1. The germline CDR1 and CDR2 sequences are MDHEN and SYDVKM. The CDR3 is made up of 13 amino acids. Germline trimming cut 2 bases from V and 5 bases from J; bases unmatched to any gene: 2. The CDR3 loop is CASSLVDRDEQYF. The CDR3 DNA reads as TGTGCCAGCAGTTTAGTGGACAGGGACGAGCAGTACTTC.

The rearrangement joins TRBV5-4 to TRBJ2-3; weak D call: TRBD2 (5 bases). V was clipped by 2 bases and J by 2 bases, with 12 bases between them. From germline, CDR1 is SGHNT and CDR2 YYREEE (reference sequence). This CDR3 has 15 residues. CDR3 coding DNA: TGTGCCAGCAGCTTTAAGAGCGGAAACACAGATACGCAGTATTTT. It codes for CASSFKSGNTDTQYF.

This clone was recorded once. V usage is TRBV29-1 and J usage is TRBJ1-1; no definite D call. V gave up 3 bases and J gave up 6 bases, with 11 bases separating them. In germline, CDR1 is SQVTM, CDR2 ANQGSEA. This CDR3 spans 12 amino acids. The chain's CDR3 is CSVDVDSAEAFF. CDR3 in DNA: TGCAGCGTTGACGTTGATAGCGCTGAAGCTTTCTTT.

This clone has just one count. V and J are TRBV11-2 and TRBJ2-1; TRBD1 agrees at 7 bases. This CDR3 spans 20 amino acids. V lost 0 bases, J lost 1 base, and 15 bases stayed unmatched. From germline, CDR1 is SGHAT and CDR2 FQNNGV. CDR3 region: CASSLDAWDRQELSYNEQFF. CDR3 nucleotides: TGTGCCAGCAGCTTAGATGCATGGGACAGACAAGAGCTGTCCTACAATGAGCAGTTCTTC.

This clone has just one count. V gene TRBV9 combines with J gene TRBJ2-1, with D perhaps matching TRBD1 (5 bases). The germline V gene has CDR1 SGDLS and CDR2 YYNGEE. V lost 3 bases and J lost 1, with 11 bases in between. This CDR3 spans 15 amino acids. The CDR3 here is CASSAFKGSYNEQFF. The CDR3 DNA follows: TGTGCCAGCAGCGCGTTCAAGGGGTCCTACAATGAGCAGTTCTTC.

A few counts support this clone. This chain joins TRBV11-3 and TRBJ2-1, with TRBD2 identical over 14 bases. CDR1 SGHNT and CDR2 YENEEA come from the germline V gene. V shed 5 bases and J 6 bases; nucleotides not matched to a gene: 6. The CDR3 sequence is 16 residues long. As DNA, the CDR3 is TGTGCCAGCAGCGTCGGACTAGCGGGGGGACGCAATGAGCAGTTCTTC. Translation: CASSVGLAGGRNEQFF.

Turning to this clone: The junction does not match germline at one end; this may be a read error. The V gene is TRBV5-8, the J gene TRBJ1-5; 7 nucleotides match TRBD1. Germline values: CDR1 SGHTS, CDR2 YDEGEE. CDR3 length: 13 residues. CDR3 amino acids: CASAGTANQLQHF. DNA of the CDR3: TGTGCCAGCGCCGGGACAGCGAATCAGCTCCAGCATTTT.

This chain connects TRBV7-7 to TRBJ2-2, with 9 nucleotides matching TRBD1. The junction had 8 bases not matched to a gene; V was cut back by 11 bases and J by 4 bases. Germline assignment: CDR1 SSHAT and CDR2 FNYEAQ (reference sequence). The CDR3 runs 14 residues. DNA of the CDR3: TGTGCCGCGGGGGACAGGGAGAGCACCGGGGAGCTGTTTTTT. Encoded protein: CAAGDRESTGELFF.

The V gene is TRBV7-8, the J gene TRBJ2-5; 7 bases map to TRBD1. The CDR3 extends over 14 amino acids. CDR1 SGHVS and CDR2 FQNEAQ come from the germline V gene. After removal of 5 bases from V and 5 bases from J, the junction contained 8 bases not matched to a gene. CDR3 bases: TGTGCCAGCAGCCGAGGGACAGAGAGGGAGACCCAGTACTTC. It yields the protein CASSRGTERETQYF.

The rearrangement links TRBV2 to TRBJ1-4; the match to TRBD1 covers 8 bases. The V gene end was trimmed by 3 bases and the J gene end by 7 bases; junction bases not matched to a gene: 4. This CDR3 has 14 amino acids. Germline V CDR1 and CDR2: SNHLY, FYNNEI. This CDR3 reads CASSDQGAGEKLFF. CDR3 in DNA: TGTGCCAGCAGTGACCAGGGGGCCGGTGAAAAACTGTTTTTT.

The chain uses TRBV7-9 and TRBJ2-5; unclear D gene. V lost 0 bases, J lost 4 bases, and 6 bases lay in between. Germline V gene sequence: CDR1 SEHNR, CDR2 FQNEAQ (reference sequence). There are 13 residues in the CDR3. CDR3 region: CASSLAPSETQYF. The DNA of the CDR3 is TGTGCCAGCAGCTTAGCTCCCTCAGAGACCCAGTACTTC. Using reference TRBV7-9 and TRBJ2-5 for the parts outside the CDR3, the full variable domain is DTGVSQNPRHKITKRGQNVTFRCDPISEHNRLYWYRQTLGQGPEFLTYFQNEAQLEKSRLLSDRFSAERPKGSFSTLEIQRTEQGDSAMYLCASSLAPSETQYFGPGTRLLVL.